This TCR beta chain appears in the sequencing data of a study of vaccination and CD4 T cells after COVID-19 (dated by TCRdb to the early 2020s). Turning to the overall study: SARS-CoV-2 positivity had been established in the convalescent patients by nasal swab PCR, and mild disease was recorded in several of these patients and severe disease in one. The convalescent cohort comprised six males and four females, including two Hispanic individuals, seven Caucasians, two Asians and one multiracial person. Participants got two doses of the Pfizer-BioNTech BNT162b2 vaccine (n=8) or two doses of the Moderna mRNA-1273 vaccine (n=2). Post-COVID blood samples from convalescent patients were collected a median of roughly 100 days after diagnosis, with a range of roughly 35 to 161 days. Post-vaccine blood samples were obtained a median of about 72 days after the second vaccine dose, with a range of roughly 13 to 250 days. The cultures were stimulated with overlapping spike peptide pools from SARS-CoV-2 and from the common cold coronaviruses HCoV-NL63, HCoV-OC43 and HCoV-229E. As controls, cultures received a CEFX viral epitope pool (the positive control), an HIV-1 Nef peptide pool (the negative control), or no peptide at all. In more than eight COVID-19 convalescent patients and 4 infection-naive healthy vaccine recipients, researchers compared the spike-specific CD4+ TCR repertoire from before mRNA vaccination with the repertoire from after.

The CDR1 and CDR2 encoded by the germline V gene are MNHEY and SVGAGI. From cysteine to phenylalanine, the CDR3 is 14 amino acids long. Only the CDR3 portion is preserved as DNA: 42 bases, with reading frame beginning at the first base. V drops 4 bases and J drops 2 bases, leaving 11 bases in between. Preparation of the library involved PCR. DNA from cultured CD4+ T cells underwent TCR sequencing with the Oncomine TCR Beta short-read assay at the Johns Hopkins FTIC core. The QIAamp micro DNA kit was used to extract genomic DNA from the cultured CD4+ T cells. Oncomine TCR Beta libraries from cultured CD4+ T cells were pooled with unique dual indexes and sequenced on an Illumina iSeq 100. The original pipeline was this. Non-productive sequences were removed, and CDR3s that did not start with C, did not end with F or W, or were shorter than 7 amino acids were discarded. Antigen-specific clonotypes were identified with the MANAFEST web application by comparing peptide-stimulated wells with reference and other culture wells. To be called positive, a clone needed an FDR below 0.05, an odds ratio above 5, and a productive frequency above 0.1% in at least two of three replicate wells. A clonotype counted as cross-reactive if it showed significant expansion both in the SARS-CoV-2 spike wells and in at least one common cold coronavirus spike condition. Levenshtein distances (stringdist) and unrooted phylogenetic trees (ape) in R version 3.6.1 were used to assess CDR3 homology. The public sequencing data were trimmed at Q25 with fastp and processed into clonotypes with MiXCR by TCRdb, which kept only in-frame beta chains. All rows with the same CDR3 protein become a single entry with the most common DNA and genes. The V and J calls were determined by TCRdb, not by the authors. The sample has over 9,500 distinct CDR3 sequences on record, roughly 50% of them singletons. Over 20% of the sample is held by the ten biggest clonotypes.

This specimen's treatment or condition label, interpreted: approximately 9-day PBMC culture with coronavirus spike peptide pools or control peptides (ViraFEST assay). The ViraFEST assay was used in the study, in which antigen-specific T cells were expanded with peptide pools and expanded clonotypes were subsequently identified by TCR sequencing. The positive SARS-CoV-2 PCR tests of the convalescent patients were dated from March to December 2020, before the Alpha, Beta and Delta variants emerged in the United States. More than 1.5 million PBMCs per well were cultured in IMDM with roughly 5% human AB serum and around 10 IU/ml IL-2, plus 10 ug/ml peptide pools. On days 3 and 7, half of the culture medium was replaced with fresh IL-2-containing medium. After approximately 11 days of culture, CD4+ T cells were isolated by negative selection with the EasySep CD4+ T cell isolation kit. PBMCs were separated from whole blood using Ficoll-Paque Plus gradient centrifugation and then either used fresh or cryopreserved at -140C. Culture conditions were generally each tested in triplicate wells.

As for this clonotype: It lacks a known antigen. No base-level quality is on record; no much larger clone is a single base apart.

What the work shows at the level of the full study, not this receptor alone: The median count of SARS-CoV-2-reactive clonotypes went up from some 23 after infection to some 38 after vaccination, although the change was not significant. In convalescent patients, a median roughly 86% of post-vaccine SARS-CoV-2-reactive clones were detected only after vaccination, suggesting vaccine-specific priming. The study included relatively few convalescent patients and did not analyze early timepoints after natural infection. Nearly all vaccine-specific clones in convalescent patients (304 of 307) were mono-reactive for SARS-CoV-2 spike rather than cross-reactive with common cold coronaviruses.

The rearranged chain carries TRBV6-5 and TRBJ2-5; the D gene lacks a confident call. The sample was CD4+ T cells from blood, cultured in vitro. This sequence originates from a human donor who had recovered from COVID-19. The nucleotides read TGTGCCAGCAGTTTATCGGCAGGACAAGAGACCCAGTACTTC. The encoded protein is CASSLSAGQETQYF.